This T cell receptor beta chain was obtained from a study of control samples from healthy donors and cancer patients. Profiling relied on immunoSEQ multiplex PCR, and the TCRdb table lists in-frame clones only, not all of them. The sample yields 30,000 to 40,000 clones, 83% seen once. The CDR3 is 15 residues long. J lost 3 bases, V lost 3 bases, and 5 bases had no gene match. Germline V CDR1 and CDR2: SGDLS, YYNGEE. Sequences were obtained from PBMCs. The receptor was derived from a woman between 55 and 75 years old with lung cancer. The J gene is TRBJ1-3, the V gene TRBV9; 8 bases are a match to TRBD1. In DNA form, the CDR3 reads TGTGCCAGCAGCGCCAACAGGGGGAGTGGAAACACCATATATTTT. Translated: CASSANRGSGNTIYF. The whole variable domain, filled in from reference TRBV9 and TRBJ1-3, reads DSGVTQTPKHLITATGQRVTLRCSPRSGDLSVYWYQQSLDQGLQFLIQYYNGEERAKGNILERFSAQQFPDLHSELNLSSLELGDSALYFCASSANRGSGNTIYFGEGSWLTVV.